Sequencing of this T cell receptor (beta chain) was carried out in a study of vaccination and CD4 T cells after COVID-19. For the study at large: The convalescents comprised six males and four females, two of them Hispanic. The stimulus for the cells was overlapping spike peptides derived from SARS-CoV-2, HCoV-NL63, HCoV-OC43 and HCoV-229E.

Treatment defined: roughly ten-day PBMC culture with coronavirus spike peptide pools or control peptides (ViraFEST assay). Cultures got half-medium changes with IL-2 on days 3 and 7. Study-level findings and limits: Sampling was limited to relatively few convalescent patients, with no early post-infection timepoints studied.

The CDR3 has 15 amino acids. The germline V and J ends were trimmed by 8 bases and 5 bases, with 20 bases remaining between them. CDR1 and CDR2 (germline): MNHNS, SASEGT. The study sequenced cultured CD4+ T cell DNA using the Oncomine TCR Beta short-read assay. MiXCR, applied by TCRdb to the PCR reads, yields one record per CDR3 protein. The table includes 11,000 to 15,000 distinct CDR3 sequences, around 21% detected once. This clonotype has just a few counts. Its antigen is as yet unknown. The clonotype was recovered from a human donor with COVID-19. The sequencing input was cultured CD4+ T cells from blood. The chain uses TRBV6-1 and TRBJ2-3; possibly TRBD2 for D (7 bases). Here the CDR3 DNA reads TGTGCCAGCGGGGGGAGGGGGGGCCCCGGAGATACGCAGTATTTT. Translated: CASGGRGGPGDTQYF.